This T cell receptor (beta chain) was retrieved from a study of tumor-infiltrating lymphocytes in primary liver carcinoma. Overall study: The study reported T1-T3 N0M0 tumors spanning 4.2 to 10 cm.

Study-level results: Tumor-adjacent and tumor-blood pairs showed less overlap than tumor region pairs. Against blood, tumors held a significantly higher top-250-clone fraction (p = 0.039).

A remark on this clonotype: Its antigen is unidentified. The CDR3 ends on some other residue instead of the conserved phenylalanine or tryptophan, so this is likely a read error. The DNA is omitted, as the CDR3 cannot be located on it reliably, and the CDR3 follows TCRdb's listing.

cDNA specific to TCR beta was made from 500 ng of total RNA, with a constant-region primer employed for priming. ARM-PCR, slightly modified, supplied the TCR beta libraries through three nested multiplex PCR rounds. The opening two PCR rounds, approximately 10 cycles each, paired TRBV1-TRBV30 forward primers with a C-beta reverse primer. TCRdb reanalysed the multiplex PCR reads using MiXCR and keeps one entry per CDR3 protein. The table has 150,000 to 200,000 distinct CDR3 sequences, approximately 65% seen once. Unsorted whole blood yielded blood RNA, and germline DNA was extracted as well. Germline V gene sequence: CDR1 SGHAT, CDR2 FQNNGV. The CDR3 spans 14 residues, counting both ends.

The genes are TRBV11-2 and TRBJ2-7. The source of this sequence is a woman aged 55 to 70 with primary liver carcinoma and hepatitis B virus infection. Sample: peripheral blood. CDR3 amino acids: CASSLGTWTNEQHS.